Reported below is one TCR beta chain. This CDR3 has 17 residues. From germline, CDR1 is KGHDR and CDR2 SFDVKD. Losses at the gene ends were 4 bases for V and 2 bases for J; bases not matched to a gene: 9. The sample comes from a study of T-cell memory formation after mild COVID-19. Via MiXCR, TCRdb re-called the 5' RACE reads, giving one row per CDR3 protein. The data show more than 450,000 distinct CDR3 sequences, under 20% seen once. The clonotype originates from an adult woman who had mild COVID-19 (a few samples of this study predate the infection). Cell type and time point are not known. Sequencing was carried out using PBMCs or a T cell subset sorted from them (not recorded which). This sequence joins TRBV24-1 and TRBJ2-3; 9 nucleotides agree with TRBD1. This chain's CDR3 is CATSEDGQGRPTDTQYF. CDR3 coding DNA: TGTGCCACCAGTGAGGACGGACAGGGGCGCCCCACAGATACGCAGTATTTT.